The following is a T cell receptor (beta chain) sequence with its context. The antigen is unknown. The repertoire was sequenced with immunoSEQ multiplex PCR; TCRdb's copy has only in-frame clones and lacks some. In the table there are 55,000 or so clones, around 68% of which are singletons. Within the ViraFEST assay, antigen-specific CD4+ T cells underwent expansion with viral peptide pools prior to sequencing. A 10-day culture period preceded the isolation of CD4+ T cells. Each vaccine recipient was nucleocapsid antibody negative and had no prior SARS-CoV-2 infection. The authors exchanged half the medium for IL-2 medium on days 3 and 7. This entry is derived from a study of vaccination effects on CD4 cells after COVID-19. The length of the CDR3 is 15 residues. V gave up 3 bases and J gave up 1 base, with 12 bases separating them. The germline V gene encodes CDR1 SGHDN and CDR2 FVKESK. General study findings and limits: Late in the post-vaccination period, infection-induced and vaccine-induced clones underwent marked clonal contraction. There were few convalescent patients in the study and no early post-infection timepoints. Vaccine-induced clones in healthy vaccinees cross-reacted with common cold coronaviruses in only 1 of 255 cases.

The sequence came from a human donor who received a COVID-19 vaccine. The chain uses TRBV14 and TRBJ1-1; possibly TRBD1 for D (5 bases). Material: CD4+ T cells from PBMCs cultured with SARS-CoV-2 spike peptides, obtained before COVID-19 vaccination. The chain's CDR3 is CASSHLPGGNTEAFF. The CDR3 DNA sequence: TGTGCCAGCAGCCATCTTCCTGGGGGGAACACTGAAGCTTTCTTT. Looking up the rest from reference TRBV14 and TRBJ1-1 gives the full variable domain: EAGVTQFPSHSVIEKGQTVTLRCDPISGHDNLYWYRRVMGKEIKFLLHFVKESKQDESGMPNNRFLAERTGGTYSTLKVQPAELEDSGVYFCASSHLPGGNTEAFFGQGTRLTVV.